This T cell receptor beta chain was identified during a study of blood T cell repertoires in COVID-19. Germline CDR1 SGHAT, CDR2 FQDESV (reference sequence). CDR3 length equals 15 residues. V trimming: 1 base; J trimming: 4 bases; junction bases outside the gene matches: 4. Data came from immunoSEQ multiplex PCR; TCRdb stores just in-frame clones and leaves some out. Of 150,000 to 200,000 clones listed, 85% were seen once; the top ten hold 3% to 3.5%. The chain has TRBV11-1 and TRBJ2-7, with TRBD1 matching over 10 bases. The sequenced sample consisted of peripheral blood. The clonotype was recovered from a human donor with acute or convalescent COVID-19. The donor label of this sample is uncertain. CDR3 sequence reads: CASSLVGTGDYEQYF. The DNA for the CDR3 is TGTGCCAGCAGCTTAGTTGGGACAGGGGATTACGAGCAGTACTTC.